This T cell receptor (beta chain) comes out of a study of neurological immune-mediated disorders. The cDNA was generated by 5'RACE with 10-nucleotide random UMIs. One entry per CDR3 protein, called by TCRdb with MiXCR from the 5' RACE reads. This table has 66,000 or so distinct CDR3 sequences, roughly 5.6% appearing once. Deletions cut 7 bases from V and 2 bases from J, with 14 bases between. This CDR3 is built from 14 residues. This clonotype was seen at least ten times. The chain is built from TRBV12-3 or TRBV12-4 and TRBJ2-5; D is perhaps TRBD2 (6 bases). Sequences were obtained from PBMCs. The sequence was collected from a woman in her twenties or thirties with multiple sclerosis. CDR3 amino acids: CASTLRGPQETQYF. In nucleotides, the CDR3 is TGTGCCAGCACCCTGCGGGGACCACAAGAGACCCAGTACTTC.